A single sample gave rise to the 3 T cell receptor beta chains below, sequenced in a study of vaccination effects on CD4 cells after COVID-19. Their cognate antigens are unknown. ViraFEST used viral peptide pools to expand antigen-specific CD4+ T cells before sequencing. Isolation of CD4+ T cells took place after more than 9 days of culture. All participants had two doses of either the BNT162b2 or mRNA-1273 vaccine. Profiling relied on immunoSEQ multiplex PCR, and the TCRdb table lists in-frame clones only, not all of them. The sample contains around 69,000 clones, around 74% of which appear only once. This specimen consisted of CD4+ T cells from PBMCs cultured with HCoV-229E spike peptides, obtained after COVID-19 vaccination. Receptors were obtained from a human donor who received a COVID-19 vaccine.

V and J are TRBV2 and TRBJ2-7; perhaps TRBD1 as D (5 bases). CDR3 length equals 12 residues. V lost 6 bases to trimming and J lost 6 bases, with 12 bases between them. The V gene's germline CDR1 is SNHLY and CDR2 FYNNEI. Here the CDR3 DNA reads TGTGCCAGCAGCTATGGCAGGGTCGAGCAGTACGTC. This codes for CASSYGRVEQYV.

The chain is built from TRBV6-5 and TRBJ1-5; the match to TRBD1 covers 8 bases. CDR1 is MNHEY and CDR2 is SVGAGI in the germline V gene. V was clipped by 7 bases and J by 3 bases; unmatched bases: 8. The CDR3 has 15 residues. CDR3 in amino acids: CASKIQGGYNQPQHF. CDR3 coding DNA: TGTGCCAGCAAAATACAGGGGGGCTACAATCAGCCCCAGCATTTT.

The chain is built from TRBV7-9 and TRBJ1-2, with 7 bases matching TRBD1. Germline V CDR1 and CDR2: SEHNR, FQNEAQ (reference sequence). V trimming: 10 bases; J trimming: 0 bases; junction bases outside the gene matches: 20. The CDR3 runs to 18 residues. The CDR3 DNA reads TGTGCCACCCGACGGGTCAGGGGGTTACTCCTTTCTAACTATGGCTACACCTTC. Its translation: CATRRVRGLLLSNYGYTF. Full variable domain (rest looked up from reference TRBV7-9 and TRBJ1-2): DTGVSQNPRHKITKRGQNVTFRCDPISEHNRLYWYRQTLGQGPEFLTYFQNEAQLEKSRLLSDRFSAERPKGSFSTLEIQRTEQGDSAMYLCATRRVRGLLLSNYGYTFGSGTRLTVV.